Reported below is one T cell receptor (beta chain). CDR3 length equals 14 residues. The V gene's germline CDR1 is MNHEY and CDR2 SVGAGI. The V end was cut by 6 bases, the J end by 4 bases, with 15 bases between. TCRdb re-called the 5' RACE reads with MiXCR, one entry per CDR3 protein. This table holds fewer than 80,000 distinct CDR3 sequences, around a fifth found once. This clonotype originated in a female donor with breast cancer. The sequencing input was memory CD4+ T cells sorted from a lymph node. Subset meaning: memory CD4+ T cells, CD4+CD45RO+CD25-. The J gene is TRBJ1-2, the V gene TRBV6-5; D possibly corresponds to TRBD1 (5 bases). The CDR3 region is CASSRTGTAYGYTF. The CDR3 region has the DNA TGTGCCAGCAGCCGGACCGGGACGGCCTATGGCTACACCTTC.